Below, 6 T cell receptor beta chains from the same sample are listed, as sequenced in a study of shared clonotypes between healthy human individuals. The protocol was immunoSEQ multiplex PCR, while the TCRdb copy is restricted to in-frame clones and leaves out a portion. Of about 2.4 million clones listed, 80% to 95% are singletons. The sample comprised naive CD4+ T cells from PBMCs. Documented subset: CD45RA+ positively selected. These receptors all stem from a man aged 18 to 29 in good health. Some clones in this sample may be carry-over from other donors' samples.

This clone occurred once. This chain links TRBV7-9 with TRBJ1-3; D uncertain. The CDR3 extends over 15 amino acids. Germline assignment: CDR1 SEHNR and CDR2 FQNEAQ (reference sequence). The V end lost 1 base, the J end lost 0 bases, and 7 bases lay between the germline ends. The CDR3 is CASSLGRNSGNTIYF. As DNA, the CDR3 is TGTGCCAGCAGCTTAGGACGGAACTCTGGAAACACCATATATTTT.

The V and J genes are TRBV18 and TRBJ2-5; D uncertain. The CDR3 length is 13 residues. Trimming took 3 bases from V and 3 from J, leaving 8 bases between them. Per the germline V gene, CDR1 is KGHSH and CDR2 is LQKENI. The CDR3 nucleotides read TGTGCCAGCTCACCGACTCCTGAAGAGACCCAGTACTTC. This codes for CASSPTPEETQYF. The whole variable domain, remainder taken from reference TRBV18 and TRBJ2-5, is NAGVMQNPRHLVRRRGQEARLRCSPMKGHSHVYWYRQLPEEGLKFMVYLQKENIIDESGMPKERFSAEFPKEGPSILRIQQVVRGDSAAYFCASSPTPEETQYFGPGTRLLVL.

CDR3 in amino acids: CASSPGAVTGELFF. The CDR3 bases are TGTGCCAGCTCACCGGGGGCGGTCACCGGGGAGCTGTTTTTT. The V gene is TRBV18, the J gene TRBJ2-2; tentatively, D is TRBD1 (6 bases). Germline assignment: CDR1 KGHSH and CDR2 LQKENI. The V and J ends lost 3 bases and 4 bases respectively, with 9 bases between them. This CDR3 has 14 amino acids.

DNA for the CDR3: TGCGCCAGCAGCCAAGGCAGCCCCGGCGGAACCACAGATACGCAGTATTTT. Its translation: CASSQGSPGGTTDTQYF. This chain joins TRBV4-3 and TRBJ2-3; D gene unclear. Per the germline V gene, CDR1 is LGHNA and CDR2 is YSLEER. The ends were cut back, 1 base at V and 2 bases at J, with 16 bases in the middle. CDR3 length: 17 residues.

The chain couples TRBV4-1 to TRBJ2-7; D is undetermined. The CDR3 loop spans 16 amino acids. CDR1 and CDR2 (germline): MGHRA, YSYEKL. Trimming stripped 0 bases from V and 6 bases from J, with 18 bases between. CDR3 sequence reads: CASSQDSANRRLEQYF. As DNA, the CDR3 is TGCGCCAGCAGCCAAGATAGTGCCAACCGCCGCCTCGAGCAGTACTTC.

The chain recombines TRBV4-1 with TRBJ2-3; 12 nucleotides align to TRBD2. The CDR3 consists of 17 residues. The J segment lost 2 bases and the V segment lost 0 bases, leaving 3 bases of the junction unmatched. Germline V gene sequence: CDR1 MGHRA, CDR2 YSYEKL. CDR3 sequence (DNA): TGCGCCAGCAGCCAAGAGACTAGCGGGAGTTACACAGATACGCAGTATTTT. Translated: CASSQETSGSYTDTQYF.